This T cell receptor beta chain was obtained from a study of T cell clonotyping in hematopoietic cell transplantation. The protocol was immunoSEQ multiplex PCR, while the TCRdb copy is restricted to in-frame clones and leaves out a portion. The sample has nearly 20,000 clones; 65% to 85% are singletons. Findings and limits, study-wide: No sorting was done, leaving CD4 and CD8 contributions mixed. Graft donor and pretransplant recipient Inverse Simpson Index values predicted broader posttransplant TCR diversity. After transplant, recipient diversity fell while pathologically expanded clonotypes grew through day 180.

In regard to this clone: What it binds is not known.

This CDR3 is 14 amino acids long. Germline values: CDR1 MDHEN, CDR2 SYDVKM. The ends were cut back, 5 bases at V and 11 bases at J, with 16 bases in the middle. The chain combines TRBV28 with TRBJ1-6; possible D gene TRBD1, 5 bases. The clonotype was recovered from a man aged 60 to 75 in good health. Some clones in this sample may be carry-over from other donors' samples. What was sequenced was peripheral blood mononuclear cells. DNA for the CDR3: TGTGCCAGCAGTCCTGATAGGGACCCTACACCCCTCCACTTT. Its translation is CASSPDRDPTPLHF. The full variable domain, in which reference TRBV28 and TRBJ1-6 provide the parts outside the CDR3, is DVKVTQSSRYLVKRTGEKVFLECVQDMDHENMFWYRQDPGLGLRLIYFSYDVKMKEKGDIPEGYSVSREKKERFSLILESASTNQTSMYLCASSPDRDPTPLHFGNGTRLTVT.